The text below deals with one T cell receptor beta chain. These data belong to a study of control samples from healthy donors and cancer patients. Clones were read by immunoSEQ multiplex PCR, and TCRdb kept only the in-frame ones, dropping some. The table has around 130,000 clones, approximately 94% seen once. The V segment lost 6 bases and the J segment 3 bases; nucleotides outside the gene matches: 10. CDR1 and CDR2 from the germline V gene are MNHEY and SVGEGT. The CDR3 covers 16 residues. Sequenced: PBMCs. V is TRBV6-2 or TRBV6-3 and J is TRBJ2-1; 8 bases match TRBD2. The clonotype comes from a man aged 50 to 59 with head and neck cancer. CDR3 coding DNA: TGTGCCAGCAGCCGTTGGGGGACTAGGGGCTACAATGAGCAGTTCTTC. Translated: CASSRWGTRGYNEQFF.